Detailed here is one T cell receptor beta chain. Its antigen is currently unknown. This sample was included in a study of T-cell memory formation after mild COVID-19. Overall study findings and caveats: Mainly in CM and EM were contracting CD4+ clones; CD8+ were in EMRA.

Trimming cost V 4 bases and J 4 bases, with 8 bases left between them. This CDR3 region has 13 residues. From germline, CDR1 is MNHEY and CDR2 SVGAGI. Each CDR3 protein gets one entry after TCRdb re-called the 5' RACE reads with MiXCR. The data contain fewer than 500,000 distinct CDR3 sequences, around a quarter of them singletons. The sequence was collected from an adult woman who had mild COVID-19 (a few samples of this study predate the infection). Cell type and time point are not known. V and J are TRBV6-5 and TRBJ2-1; D unresolved. The sample was PBMCs or a T cell subset sorted from them (not recorded which). The chain's CDR3 is CASSWTMYNEQFF. CDR3 DNA: TGTGCCAGCAGTTGGACCATGTACAATGAGCAGTTCTTC.